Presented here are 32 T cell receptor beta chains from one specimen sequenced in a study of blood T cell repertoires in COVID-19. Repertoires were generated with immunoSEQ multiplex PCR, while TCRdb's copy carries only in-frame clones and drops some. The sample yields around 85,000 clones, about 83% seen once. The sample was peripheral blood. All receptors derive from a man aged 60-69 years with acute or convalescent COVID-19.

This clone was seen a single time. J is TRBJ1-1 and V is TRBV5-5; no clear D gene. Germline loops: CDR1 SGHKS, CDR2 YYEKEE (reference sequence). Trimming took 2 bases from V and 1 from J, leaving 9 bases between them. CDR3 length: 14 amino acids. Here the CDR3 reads CASSLAFPNTEAFF. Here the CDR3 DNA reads TGTGCCAGCAGCTTAGCATTCCCGAACACTGAAGCTTTCTTT.

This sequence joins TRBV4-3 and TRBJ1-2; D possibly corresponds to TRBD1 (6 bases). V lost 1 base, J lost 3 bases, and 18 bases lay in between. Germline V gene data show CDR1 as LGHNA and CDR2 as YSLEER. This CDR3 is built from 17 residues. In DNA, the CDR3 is TGCGCCAGCAGCCAAGGTCTCCGGGACATAAAATACTATGGCTACACCTTC. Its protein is CASSQGLRDIKYYGYTF.

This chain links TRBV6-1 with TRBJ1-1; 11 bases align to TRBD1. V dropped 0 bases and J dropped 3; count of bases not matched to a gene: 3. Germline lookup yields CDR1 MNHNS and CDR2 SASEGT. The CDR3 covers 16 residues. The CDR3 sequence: CASSEADRGPYTEAFF. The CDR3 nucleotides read TGTGCCAGCAGTGAAGCGGACAGGGGGCCTTACACTGAAGCTTTCTTT.

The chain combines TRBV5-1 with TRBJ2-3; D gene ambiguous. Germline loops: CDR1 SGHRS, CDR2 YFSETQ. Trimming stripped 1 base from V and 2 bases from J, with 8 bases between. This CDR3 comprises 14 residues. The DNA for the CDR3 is TGCGCCAGCAGCTTGACCAGTGACACAGATACGCAGTATTTT. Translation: CASSLTSDTDTQYF.

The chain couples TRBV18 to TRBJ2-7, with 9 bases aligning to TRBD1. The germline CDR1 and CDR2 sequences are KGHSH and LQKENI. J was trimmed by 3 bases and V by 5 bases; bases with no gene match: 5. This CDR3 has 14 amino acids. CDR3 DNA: TGTGCCAGCTCAGACCGACAGGGGGGCTACGAGCAGTACTTC. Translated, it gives CASSDRQGGYEQYF.

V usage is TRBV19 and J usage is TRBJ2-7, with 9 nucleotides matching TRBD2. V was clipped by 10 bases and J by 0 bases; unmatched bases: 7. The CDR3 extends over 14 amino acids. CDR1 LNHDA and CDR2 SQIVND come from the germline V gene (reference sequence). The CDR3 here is CATVAGAPSYEQYF. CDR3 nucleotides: TGTGCCACCGTAGCGGGGGCCCCCTCCTACGAGCAGTACTTC. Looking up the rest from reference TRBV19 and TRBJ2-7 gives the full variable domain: DGGITQSPKYLFRKEGQNVTLSCEQNLNHDAMYWYRQDPGQGLRLIYYSQIVNDFQKGDIAEGYSVSREKKESFPLTVTSAQKNPTAFYLCATVAGAPSYEQYFGPGTRLTVT.

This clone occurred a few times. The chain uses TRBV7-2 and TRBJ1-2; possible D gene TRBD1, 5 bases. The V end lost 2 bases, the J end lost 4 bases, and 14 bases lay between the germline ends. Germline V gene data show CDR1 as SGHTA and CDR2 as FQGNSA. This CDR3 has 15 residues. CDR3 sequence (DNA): TGTGCCAGCAGCTTAAGTCCCGGGGGTTTCTATGGCTACACCTTC. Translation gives CASSLSPGGFYGYTF.

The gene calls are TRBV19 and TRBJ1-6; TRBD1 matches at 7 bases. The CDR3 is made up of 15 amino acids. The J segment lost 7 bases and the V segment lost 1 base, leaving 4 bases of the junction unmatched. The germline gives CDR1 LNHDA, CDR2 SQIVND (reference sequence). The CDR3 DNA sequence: TGTGCCAGTAGTATAGGAACACAGGGGAATTCACCCCTCCACTTT. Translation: CASSIGTQGNSPLHF. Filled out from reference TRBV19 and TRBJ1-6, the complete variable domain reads DGGITQSPKYLFRKEGQNVTLSCEQNLNHDAMYWYRQDPGQGLRLIYYSQIVNDFQKGDIAEGYSVSREKKESFPLTVTSAQKNPTAFYLCASSIGTQGNSPLHFGNGTRLTVT.

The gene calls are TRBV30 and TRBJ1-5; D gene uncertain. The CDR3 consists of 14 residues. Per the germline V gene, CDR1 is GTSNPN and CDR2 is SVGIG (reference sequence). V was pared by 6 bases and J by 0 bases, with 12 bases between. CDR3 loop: CACQPGNSNQPQHF. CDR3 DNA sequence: TGTGCCTGCCAACCCGGGAATAGCAATCAGCCCCAGCATTTT.

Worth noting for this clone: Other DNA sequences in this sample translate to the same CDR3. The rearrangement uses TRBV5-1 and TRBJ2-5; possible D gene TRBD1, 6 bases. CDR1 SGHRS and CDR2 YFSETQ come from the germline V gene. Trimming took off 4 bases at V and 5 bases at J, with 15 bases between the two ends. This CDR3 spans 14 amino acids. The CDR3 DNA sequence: TGCGCCAGCAGCGGAACAGGGTCGTCGGAGACCCAGTACTTC. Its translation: CASSGTGSSETQYF.

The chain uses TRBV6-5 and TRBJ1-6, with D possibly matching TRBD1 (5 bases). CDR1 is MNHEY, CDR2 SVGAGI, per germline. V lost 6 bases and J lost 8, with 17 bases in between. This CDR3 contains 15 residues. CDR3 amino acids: CASSLTGSSDSPLHF. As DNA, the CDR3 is TGTGCCAGCAGCCTCACAGGCAGCTCCGATTCACCCCTCCACTTT.

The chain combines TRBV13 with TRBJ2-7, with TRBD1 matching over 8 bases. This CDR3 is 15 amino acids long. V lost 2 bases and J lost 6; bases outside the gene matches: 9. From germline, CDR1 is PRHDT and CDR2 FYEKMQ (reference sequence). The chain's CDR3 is CASSLRRTGGTEQYF. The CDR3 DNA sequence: TGTGCCAGCAGCTTAAGGCGTACAGGGGGTACCGAGCAGTACTTC.

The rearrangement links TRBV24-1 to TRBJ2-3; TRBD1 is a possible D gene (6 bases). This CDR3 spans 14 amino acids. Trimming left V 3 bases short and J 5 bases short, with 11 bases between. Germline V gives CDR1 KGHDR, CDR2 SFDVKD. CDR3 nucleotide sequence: TGTGCCACCAGTGATCCCTACAGGGAAGATACGCAGTATTTT. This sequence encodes CATSDPYREDTQYF.

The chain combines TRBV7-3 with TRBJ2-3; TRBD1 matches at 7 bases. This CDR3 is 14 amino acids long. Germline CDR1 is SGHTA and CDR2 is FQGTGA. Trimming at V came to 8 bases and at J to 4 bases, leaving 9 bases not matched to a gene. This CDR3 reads CASGNRGVADTQYF. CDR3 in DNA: TGTGCCAGCGGTAACAGGGGTGTTGCAGATACGCAGTATTTT. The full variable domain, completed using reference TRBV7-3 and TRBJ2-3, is GAGVSQTPSNKVTEKGKYVELRCDPISGHTALYWYRQSLGQGPEFLIYFQGTGAADDSGLPNDRFFAVRPEGSVSTLKIQRTERGDSAVYLCASGNRGVADTQYFGPGTRLTVL.

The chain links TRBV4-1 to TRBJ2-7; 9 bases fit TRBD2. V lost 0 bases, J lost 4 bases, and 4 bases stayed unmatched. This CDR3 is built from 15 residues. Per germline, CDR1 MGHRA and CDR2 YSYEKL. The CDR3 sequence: CASSQDLAGMYEQYF. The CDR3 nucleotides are TGCGCCAGCAGCCAAGACCTAGCGGGGATGTACGAGCAGTACTTC.

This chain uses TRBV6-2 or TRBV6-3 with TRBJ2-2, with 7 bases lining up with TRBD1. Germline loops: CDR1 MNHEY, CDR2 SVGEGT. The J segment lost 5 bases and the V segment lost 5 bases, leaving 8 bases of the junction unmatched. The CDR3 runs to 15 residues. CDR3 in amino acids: CASSGRQGRTGELFF. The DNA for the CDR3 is TGTGCCAGCAGTGGCCGACAGGGAAGGACCGGGGAGCTGTTTTTT.

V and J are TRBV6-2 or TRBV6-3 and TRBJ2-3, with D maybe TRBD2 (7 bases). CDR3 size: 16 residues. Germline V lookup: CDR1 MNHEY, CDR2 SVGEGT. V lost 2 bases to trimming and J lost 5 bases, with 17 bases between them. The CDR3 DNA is TGTGCCAGCAGTTACAACCTGAGAGGGGGGGTAGATACGCAGTATTTT. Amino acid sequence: CASSYNLRGGVDTQYF.

Written as DNA, the CDR3 is TGTGCCAGCTCACCAACAGGCCCAGTAGAGACCCAGTACTTC. This sequence encodes CASSPTGPVETQYF. The chain recombines TRBV18 with TRBJ2-5, with a weak D call TRBD1 (5 bases). Trimming took off 2 bases at V and 4 bases at J, with 11 bases between the two ends. The CDR3 covers 14 residues. CDR1 and CDR2 (germline): KGHSH, LQKENI. The full variable domain, completed using reference TRBV18 and TRBJ2-5, is NAGVMQNPRHLVRRRGQEARLRCSPMKGHSHVYWYRQLPEEGLKFMVYLQKENIIDESGMPKERFSAEFPKEGPSILRIQQVVRGDSAAYFCASSPTGPVETQYFGPGTRLLVL.

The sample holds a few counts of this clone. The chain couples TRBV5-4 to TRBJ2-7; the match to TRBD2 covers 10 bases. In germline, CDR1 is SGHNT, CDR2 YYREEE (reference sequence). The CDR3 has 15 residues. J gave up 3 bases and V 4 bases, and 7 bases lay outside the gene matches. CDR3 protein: CASSGGTSEYYEQYF. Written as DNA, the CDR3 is TGTGCCAGCAGCGGAGGGACTAGCGAGTACTACGAGCAGTACTTC.

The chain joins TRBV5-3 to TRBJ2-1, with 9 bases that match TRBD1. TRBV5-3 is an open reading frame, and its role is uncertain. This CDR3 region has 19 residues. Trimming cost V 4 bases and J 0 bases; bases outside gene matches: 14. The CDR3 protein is CARSPTGTGTVGSYNEQFF. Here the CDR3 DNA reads TGTGCCAGAAGCCCGACCGGGACAGGGACCGTTGGCTCCTACAATGAGCAGTTCTTC.

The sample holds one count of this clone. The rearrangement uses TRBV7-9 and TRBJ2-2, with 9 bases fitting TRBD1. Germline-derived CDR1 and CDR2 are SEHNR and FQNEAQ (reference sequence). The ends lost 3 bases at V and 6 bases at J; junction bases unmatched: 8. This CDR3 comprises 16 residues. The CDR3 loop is CASSFSGTGNSGELFF. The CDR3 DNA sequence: TGTGCCAGCAGCTTTTCCGGGACAGGGAATTCCGGGGAGCTGTTTTTT.

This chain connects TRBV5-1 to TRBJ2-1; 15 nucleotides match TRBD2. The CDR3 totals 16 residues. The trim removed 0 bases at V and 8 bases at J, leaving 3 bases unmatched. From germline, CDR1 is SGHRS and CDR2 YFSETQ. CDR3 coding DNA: TGCGCCAGCAGCTTGGGGACTAGCGGGGGGGCGCATGAGCAGTTCTTC. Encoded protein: CASSLGTSGGAHEQFF.

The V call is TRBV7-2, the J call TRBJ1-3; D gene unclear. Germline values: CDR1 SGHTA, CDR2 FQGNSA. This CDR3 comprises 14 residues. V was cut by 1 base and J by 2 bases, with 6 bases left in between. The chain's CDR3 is CASSLGTAGNTIYF. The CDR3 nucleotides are TGTGCCAGCAGCTTAGGAACAGCTGGAAACACCATATATTTT.

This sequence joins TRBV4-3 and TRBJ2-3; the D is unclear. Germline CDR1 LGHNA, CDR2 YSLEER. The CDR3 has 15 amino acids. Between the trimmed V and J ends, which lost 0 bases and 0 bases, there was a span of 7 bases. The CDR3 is CASSQDRISTDTQYF. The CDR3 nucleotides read TGCGCCAGCAGCCAAGACAGGATCAGCACAGATACGCAGTATTTT.

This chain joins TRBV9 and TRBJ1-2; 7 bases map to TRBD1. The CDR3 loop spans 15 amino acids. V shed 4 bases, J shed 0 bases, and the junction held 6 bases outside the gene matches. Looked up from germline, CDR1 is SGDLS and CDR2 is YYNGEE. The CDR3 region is CASSPTTGSNYGYTF. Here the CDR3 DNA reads TGTGCCAGCAGCCCAACGACAGGGTCTAACTATGGCTACACCTTC. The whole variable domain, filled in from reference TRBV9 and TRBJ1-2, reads DSGVTQTPKHLITATGQRVTLRCSPRSGDLSVYWYQQSLDQGLQFLIQYYNGEERAKGNILERFSAQQFPDLHSELNLSSLELGDSALYFCASSPTTGSNYGYTFGSGTRLTVV.

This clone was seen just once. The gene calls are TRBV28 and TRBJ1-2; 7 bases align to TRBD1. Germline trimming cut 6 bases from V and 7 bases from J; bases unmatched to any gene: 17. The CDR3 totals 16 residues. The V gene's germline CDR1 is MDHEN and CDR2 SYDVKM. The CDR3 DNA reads TGTGCCAGCAGCCCCCCGCCGGACAGGAGTCATCTTGGCTACACCTTC. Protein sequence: CASSPPPDRSHLGYTF.

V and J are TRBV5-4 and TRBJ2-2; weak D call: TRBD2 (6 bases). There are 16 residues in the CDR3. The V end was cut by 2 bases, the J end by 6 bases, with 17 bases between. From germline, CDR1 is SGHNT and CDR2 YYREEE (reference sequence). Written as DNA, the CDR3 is TGTGCCAGCAGCTTAATGGAACTAGCATCGCCCGGGGAGCTGTTTTTT. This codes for CASSLMELASPGELFF.

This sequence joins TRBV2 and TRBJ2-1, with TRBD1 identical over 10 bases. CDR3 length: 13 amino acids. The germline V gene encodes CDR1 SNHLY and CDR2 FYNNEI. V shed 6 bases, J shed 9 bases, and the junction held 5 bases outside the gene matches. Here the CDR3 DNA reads TGTGCCAGCAGGGGACAGGGGAGAGGTGAGCAGTTCTTC. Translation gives CASRGQGRGEQFF.

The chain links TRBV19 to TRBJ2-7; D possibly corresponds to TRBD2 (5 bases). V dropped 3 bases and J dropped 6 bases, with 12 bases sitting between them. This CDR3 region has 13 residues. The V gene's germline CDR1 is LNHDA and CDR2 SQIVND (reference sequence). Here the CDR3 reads CASSIRTSGEQYF. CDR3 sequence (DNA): TGTGCCAGTAGTATCCGGACCAGCGGCGAGCAGTACTTC.

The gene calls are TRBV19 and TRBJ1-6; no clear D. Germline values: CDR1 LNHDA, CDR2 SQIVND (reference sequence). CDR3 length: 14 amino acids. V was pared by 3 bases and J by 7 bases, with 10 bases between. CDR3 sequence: CASSMGEINSPLHF. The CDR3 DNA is TGTGCCAGTAGTATGGGAGAGATCAATTCACCCCTCCACTTT.

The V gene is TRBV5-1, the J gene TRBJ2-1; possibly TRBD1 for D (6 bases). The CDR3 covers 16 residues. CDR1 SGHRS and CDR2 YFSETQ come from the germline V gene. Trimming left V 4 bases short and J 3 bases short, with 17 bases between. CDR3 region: CASSPRSQGIYNEQFF. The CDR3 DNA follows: TGCGCCAGCAGCCCCCGCAGCCAGGGGATCTACAATGAGCAGTTCTTC.

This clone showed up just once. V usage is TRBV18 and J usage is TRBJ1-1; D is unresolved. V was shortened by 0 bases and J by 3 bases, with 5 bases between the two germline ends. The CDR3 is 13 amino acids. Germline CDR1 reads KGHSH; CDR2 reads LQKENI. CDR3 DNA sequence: TGTGCCAGCTCACCACCCAGCGACACTGAAGCTTTCTTT. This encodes CASSPPSDTEAFF.